This paragraph reports one TCR beta chain. Its matching antigen is unknown. The entry originates in a study of Ad26.COV2.S vaccination and SARS-CoV-2 variants. Study-wide points: Among vaccine recipients, spike-specific TCR breadth exceeded that of placebo recipients.

The treatment was: around 19 received Ad26.COV2.S at low or high dose, single or two shots; about 5 received placebo; per-sample allocation not given. It was on day 63 after the first vaccine or placebo injection that samples were taken. TCRdb's copy holds only in-frame clones and misses some; the assay was immunoSEQ multiplex PCR. The data show 380,000 or so clones, under 90% seen once. Germline V lookup: CDR1 MGHRA, CDR2 YSYEKL. Between the trimmed V and J ends, which lost 2 bases and 4 bases, there was a span of 14 bases. This CDR3 has 15 residues. The source material was peripheral blood, sampled in a trial of Ad26.COV2.S vaccine versus placebo. This clonotype originated in a person between 18 and 59 years old who received the Ad26.COV2.S COVID-19 vaccine or a placebo. This rearrangement joins TRBV4-1 to TRBJ1-2, with D possibly matching TRBD1 (6 bases). DNA for the CDR3: TGCGCCAGCAGCCAACCCGGGACACCTCCCTATGGCTACACCTTC. It is translated as CASSQPGTPPYGYTF.